These T cell receptor beta chains were read from a single sample in a study of blood T cell repertoires in COVID-19. Generated by immunoSEQ multiplex PCR, the TCRdb table keeps only in-frame clones and is missing some. The table lists approximately 130,000 clones, approximately 77% of them singletons. Sequenced sample: peripheral blood. These receptors all come from a human donor in a cohort sampled during active COVID-19. Both conserved end residues are part of each CDR3. The order of the fields is J gene, V gene, clone size, D gene, CDR3 DNA, CDR3 protein. A D gene is named only where the DNA matches it firmly. Rows give clone size only sometimes, using once, few, many, or a class for an expanded clone.

TRBJ1-5 | TRBV13 | few | TRBD1 | TGTGCCAGCAGCTTAGGCGCCGGGACAGGGTCTGGTCAGCCCCAGCATTTT | CASSLGAGTGSGQPQHF
TRBJ1-6 | TRBV5-1 | - | TRBD1 | TGCGCCAGCAGCACCTCAGGGGGCAGTTTTAATTCACCCCTCCACTTT | CASSTSGGSFNSPLHF
TRBJ1-5 | TRBV6-1 | - | - | TGTGCCAGCAGTGAAAATAGGGGTCTAAATCAGCCCCAGCATTTT | CASSENRGLNQPQHF
TRBJ1-6 | TRBV13 | - | - | TGTGCCAGCAGCACAGGCTATAATTCACCCCTCCACTTT | CASSTGYNSPLHF
TRBJ2-7 | TRBV2 | - | - | TGTGCCAGCAGTGAAGTGAGTTACGAGCAGTACTTC | CASSEVSYEQYF
TRBJ2-7 | TRBV4-1 | - | TRBD2 | TGCGCCAGCAGCCCGGGACTAGCGGGATGGTCCCCCTACGAGCAGTACTTC | CASSPGLAGWSPYEQYF
TRBJ1-1 | TRBV2 | - | TRBD1 | TGTGCCAGCAGTGGACAGGGTGCGGAGGTGGCTTTCTTT | CASSGQGAEVAFF
TRBJ2-7 | TRBV11-1 | - | TRBD1 | TGTGCCAGCAGCTTTAAATCCTACAGGGGGCCCTACGAGCAGTACTTC | CASSFKSYRGPYEQYF
TRBJ2-7 | TRBV5-8 | - | TRBD2 | TGTGCCAGCAGCTTGGAGGCTAGCGGGATTTACGAGCAGTACTTC | CASSLEASGIYEQYF
TRBJ1-4 | TRBV3-1/TRBV3-2 | - | - | TGTGCCAGCAGCCGTTCACAGACAACTAATGAAAAACTGTTTTTT | CASSRSQTTNEKLFF
TRBJ1-3 | TRBV30 | - | TRBD1 | TGTGCCTGGAGGGGACAGGGGGCAGGAAACACCATATATTTT | CAWRGQGAGNTIYF
TRBJ2-5 | TRBV5-3 | - | - | TGTGCCAGAAGCTTGAGGGGGAAGAAAGAGACCCAGTACTTC | CARSLRGKKETQYF
TRBJ1-2 | TRBV27 | - | TRBD1 | TGTGCCAGCAGTTCCCGGGACAGGGGCTATGGCTACACCTTC | CASSSRDRGYGYTF